Each of the 18 T cell receptor beta chains below was sequenced from the same sample in a study of naive and memory T cell subsets. The study's findings and limits: Possibly reflecting memory cells re-expressing CD45RA, a few larger clonotypes occurred in naive repertoires, especially CD8.

The beta constant-region primer was an equimolar mix of two oligonucleotides covering TRBC1 and TRBC2. Four rounds of PCR amplified the ligated cDNA using nested alpha and beta constant-region primers plus SP2. One entry per CDR3 protein, called by TCRdb with MiXCR from the UMI-ligation and nested PCR reads. The data contain over 80,000 distinct CDR3 sequences, 11% of them singletons. The antigens for these receptors are not known. Source material: naive CD4+ T cells from blood. The receptors here all came from a human donor in good health.

The CDR3 reads CASSHQQGVEQYF. The CDR3 DNA sequence: TGTGCCAGCAGCCACCAACAAGGAGTGGAGCAGTACTTC. The chain combines TRBV3-1 with TRBJ2-7; no firm D call. V lost 3 bases to trimming and J lost 7 bases, with 13 bases between them. In germline, CDR1 is LGHDT, CDR2 YNNKEL (reference sequence). The CDR3 covers 13 residues.

This clonotype occurred many times. This chain joins TRBV7-8 and TRBJ2-7; D might be TRBD1 (6 bases). The CDR3 is 12 amino acids. Trimming stripped 5 bases from V and 9 bases from J, with 14 bases between. CDR1 and CDR2 from the germline V gene are SGHVS and FQNEAQ. The CDR3 DNA follows: TGTGCCAGCAGCCAGACTACAGGGTGGCAGTACTTC. Translated: CASSQTTGWQYF.

In the case of this clonotype: Possible read error: a much larger clone is one base away. The V and J genes are TRBV20-1 and TRBJ1-5, with D unclear. The CDR3 sequence is 14 residues long. Germline lookup yields CDR1 DFQATT and CDR2 SNEGSKA (reference sequence). The CDR3 reads CSSRNPRTNQPQHF. CDR3 nucleotides: TGCAGTTCTAGAAATCCCAGGACCAATCAGCCCCAGCATTTT.

This clonotype was seen more than once but under ten times. CDR3 nucleotide sequence: TGTGCCAGCAGCTTAGAGACGCATCAGCCCCAGCATTTT. Its translation is CASSLETHQPQHF. The chain links TRBV7-9 to TRBJ1-5; D is uncertain. CDR1 and CDR2 from the germline V gene are SEHNR and FQNEAQ (reference sequence). V was trimmed by 1 base and J by 5 bases, leaving 6 bases between them. CDR3 length equals 13 residues.

This chain uses TRBV20-1 with TRBJ1-1; 9 nucleotides agree with TRBD1. This CDR3 is built from 13 residues. Germline trimming cut 3 bases from V and 1 base from J; bases unmatched to any gene: 0. Germline CDR1 and CDR2: DFQATT and SNEGSKA (reference sequence). This CDR3 is CSARTGGNTEAFF. As DNA, the CDR3 is TGCAGTGCTAGGACAGGGGGGAACACTGAAGCTTTCTTT.

The V gene is TRBV28, the J gene TRBJ2-1, with D uncertain. V lost 6 bases, J lost 3 bases, and 12 bases lay in between. The length of the CDR3 is 14 residues. The germline CDR1 and CDR2 sequences are MDHEN and SYDVKM. CDR3 in DNA: TGTGCCAGCAGCCCCCATGGAGTCTACAATGAGCAGTTCTTC. As protein: CASSPHGVYNEQFF. Using reference TRBV28 and TRBJ2-1 for the parts outside the CDR3, the full variable domain is DVKVTQSSRYLVKRTGEKVFLECVQDMDHENMFWYRQDPGLGLRLIYFSYDVKMKEKGDIPEGYSVSREKKERFSLILESASTNQTSMYLCASSPHGVYNEQFFGPGTRLTVL.

The gene calls are TRBV3-1 and TRBJ2-1; 10 bases fit TRBD1. With V trimmed by 4 bases and J by 6 bases, 3 bases remained unmatched. The CDR3 loop spans 14 amino acids. CDR1 and CDR2 from the germline V gene are LGHDT and YNNKEL (reference sequence). CDR3 sequence (DNA): TGTGCCAGCAGCCCCTGGACAGGGGGCAATGAGCAGTTCTTC. Its protein is CASSPWTGGNEQFF.

This clonotype occurred a few times. V gene TRBV20-1 combines with J gene TRBJ1-5, with D uncertain. The germline V and J ends were trimmed by 3 bases and 6 bases, with 12 bases remaining between them. This CDR3 comprises 13 residues. Per the germline V gene, CDR1 is DFQATT and CDR2 is SNEGSKA (reference sequence). The CDR3 region is CSARAVESQPQHF. The CDR3 coding sequence is TGCAGTGCTAGGGCGGTTGAGTCTCAGCCCCAGCATTTT.

Many counts were recorded for this clonotype. The chain joins TRBV7-1 to TRBJ2-3; D possibly corresponds to TRBD2 (6 bases). TRBV7-1 is an ORF, and what it does is uncertain. V lost 5 bases and J lost 2, with 17 bases in between. The CDR3 extends over 16 amino acids. The CDR3 protein is CASSPKPRGTTDTQYF. In DNA, the CDR3 is TGTGCCAGCAGCCCTAAACCGCGGGGAACCACAGATACGCAGTATTTT.

The chain uses TRBV18 and TRBJ2-1; possible D gene TRBD2, 6 bases. This CDR3 is 14 amino acids long. Trimming left V 3 bases short and J 5 bases short, with 11 bases between. The germline gives CDR1 KGHSH, CDR2 LQKENI. This chain's CDR3 is CASSPGTQDNEQFF. The CDR3 nucleotides read TGTGCCAGCTCACCCGGGACTCAAGACAATGAGCAGTTCTTC. The full variable domain, in which reference TRBV18 and TRBJ2-1 provide the parts outside the CDR3, is NAGVMQNPRHLVRRRGQEARLRCSPMKGHSHVYWYRQLPEEGLKFMVYLQKENIIDESGMPKERFSAEFPKEGPSILRIQQVVRGDSAAYFCASSPGTQDNEQFFGPGTRLTVL.

This clonotype was picked up many times. The V call is TRBV7-9, the J call TRBJ2-1; possibly TRBD2 for D (5 bases). Germline assignment: CDR1 SEHNR and CDR2 FQNEAQ (reference sequence). The V end was cut by 3 bases, the J end by 9 bases, with 12 bases between. This CDR3 comprises 13 residues. The DNA for the CDR3 is TGTGCCAGCAGCTTTGCCCAGCGGAGTGAGCAGTTCTTC. Its protein product is CASSFAQRSEQFF.

V usage is TRBV12-3 or TRBV12-4 and J usage is TRBJ1-2; D ambiguous. The CDR3 spans 14 residues. V lost 6 bases to trimming and J lost 8 bases, with 19 bases between them. The CDR3 DNA reads TGTGCCAGCAGCCTCCTGGTAGGCTCGCAGGGCTACACCTTC. Residues: CASSLLVGSQGYTF.

This sequence joins TRBV12-3 or TRBV12-4 and TRBJ1-1; D gene ambiguous. The CDR3 has 13 amino acids. V was cut by 2 bases and J by 6 bases, with 10 bases left in between. The CDR3 reads CASSLLGKAEAFF. The CDR3 bases are TGTGCCAGCAGTTTATTGGGTAAGGCTGAAGCTTTCTTT.

V and J are TRBV14 and TRBJ1-5; tentatively, D is TRBD1 (6 bases). Per the germline V gene, CDR1 is SGHDN and CDR2 is FVKESK. The CDR3 length is 16 residues. V lost 4 bases and J 2 bases, leaving 15 bases between the germline ends. The CDR3 DNA reads as TGTGCCAGCAGCCCCGGCGGCAGGGGAGGCAATCAGCCCCAGCATTTT. It specifies CASSPGGRGGNQPQHF.

This clonotype was detected only a few times. The chain recombines TRBV6-1 with TRBJ2-1; 7 nucleotides align to TRBD1. J lost 7 bases, V lost 5 bases, and 5 bases had no gene match. This CDR3 is built from 13 residues. Germline lookup yields CDR1 MNHNS and CDR2 SASEGT. Here the CDR3 DNA reads TGTGCCAGCAGTCCGACAGGGTGGAATGAGCAGTTCTTC. Protein product: CASSPTGWNEQFF.

This clonotype showed up just a few times. This rearrangement joins TRBV28 to TRBJ2-1, with 7 bases aligning to TRBD2. Unmatched junction bases numbered 7, after V lost 4 bases and J lost 4 bases. Germline CDR1 MDHEN, CDR2 SYDVKM. The CDR3 sequence is 15 residues long. The CDR3 coding sequence is TGTGCCAGCAGTTGGAATGGGGGGGGATACAATGAGCAGTTCTTC. This gives the protein CASSWNGGGYNEQFF.

This clonotype was seen a handful of times. The V call is TRBV4-3, the J call TRBJ2-3; no firm D call. The CDR3 is made up of 17 amino acids. Trimming removed 0 bases from V and 6 bases from J, with 19 bases in between. Germline V lookup: CDR1 LGHNA, CDR2 YSLEER. This chain's CDR3 is CASSQDLRAPNADTQYF. The CDR3 nucleotides are TGCGCCAGCAGCCAAGACTTACGGGCCCCAAACGCCGATACGCAGTATTTT.

This clonotype was counted between two and nine times. The chain employs TRBV20-1 and TRBJ2-5, with 9 bases aligning to TRBD2. The CDR3 is made up of 15 amino acids. Losses at the gene ends were 6 bases for V and 0 bases for J; bases not matched to a gene: 8. Germline CDR1 DFQATT, CDR2 SNEGSKA (reference sequence). The DNA for the CDR3 is TGCAGTGCAAGAACGGCGGGGGGGTACCAAGAGACCCAGTACTTC. Translated: CSARTAGGYQETQYF.